This T cell receptor beta chain was recovered during a study of blood T cell repertoires in COVID-19. Across the whole study: PBMCs, B-cell-depleted T cells, or T cells were the source of the cDNA or gDNA that made up the material.

The germline V gene encodes CDR1 SGHKS and CDR2 YYEKEE (reference sequence). V was clipped by 3 bases and J by 6 bases, with 6 bases between them. The CDR3 totals 11 residues. Libraries were prepared by immunoSEQ multiplex PCR; TCRdb keeps only in-frame clonotypes and omits some of them. The data show 150,000 to 200,000 clones, approximately 87% seen once. The sample was peripheral blood. This sequence originates from a woman between 65 and 79 years old with COVID-19, enrolled during active disease. The rearrangement links TRBV5-5 to TRBJ1-1; D not certain. The CDR3 protein is CASSSFSEAFF. Here the CDR3 DNA reads TGTGCCAGCAGCTCCTTCTCTGAAGCTTTCTTT.